This TCR beta chain was observed in a study of T cells after yellow fever vaccination. The germline V and J ends were trimmed by 4 bases and 2 bases, with 13 bases remaining between them. This CDR3 spans 15 amino acids. CDR1 is SGHRS and CDR2 is YFSETQ in the germline V gene. This clonotype was recorded a few times. TCRdb fed the 5' RACE reads into MiXCR, producing one record per CDR3 protein. The sample records under 600,000 distinct CDR3 sequences, about a fifth being singletons. Sample: PBMCs, taken 21 days after the first yellow fever vaccination. This sequence originates from a man aged 18 to 30 who received the YFV17D yellow fever vaccine. The chain is built from TRBV5-1 and TRBJ2-1; weak D call: TRBD1 (6 bases). The CDR3 DNA follows: TGCGCCAGCAGCCTAGGGGGTCCCGCCTACAATGAGCAGTTCTTC. Translated: CASSLGGPAYNEQFF. Full variable domain (remainder filled in from reference TRBV5-1 and TRBJ2-1): KAGVTQTPRYLIKTRGQQVTLSCSPISGHRSVSWYQQTPGQGLQFLFEYFSETQRNKGNFPGRFSGRQFSNSRSEMNVSTLELGDSALYLCASSLGGPAYNEQFFGPGTRLTVL.